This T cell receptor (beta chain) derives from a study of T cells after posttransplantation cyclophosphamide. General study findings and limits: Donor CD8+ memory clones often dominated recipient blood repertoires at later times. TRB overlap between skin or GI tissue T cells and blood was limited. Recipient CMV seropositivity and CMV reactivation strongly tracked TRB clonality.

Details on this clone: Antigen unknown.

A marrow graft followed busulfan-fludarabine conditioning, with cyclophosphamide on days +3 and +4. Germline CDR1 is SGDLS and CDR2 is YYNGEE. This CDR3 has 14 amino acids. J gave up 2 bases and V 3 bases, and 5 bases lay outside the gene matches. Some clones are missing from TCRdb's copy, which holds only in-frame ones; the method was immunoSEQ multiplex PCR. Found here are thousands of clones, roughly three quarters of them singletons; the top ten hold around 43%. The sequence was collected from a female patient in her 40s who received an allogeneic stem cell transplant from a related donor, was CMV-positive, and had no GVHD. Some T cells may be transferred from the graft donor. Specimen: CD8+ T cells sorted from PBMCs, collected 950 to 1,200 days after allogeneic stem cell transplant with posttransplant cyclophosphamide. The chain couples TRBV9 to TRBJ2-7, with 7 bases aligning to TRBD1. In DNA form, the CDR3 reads TGTGCCAGCAGCGAGGGACAGCCCCCCTACGAGCAGTACTTC. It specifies CASSEGQPPYEQYF.